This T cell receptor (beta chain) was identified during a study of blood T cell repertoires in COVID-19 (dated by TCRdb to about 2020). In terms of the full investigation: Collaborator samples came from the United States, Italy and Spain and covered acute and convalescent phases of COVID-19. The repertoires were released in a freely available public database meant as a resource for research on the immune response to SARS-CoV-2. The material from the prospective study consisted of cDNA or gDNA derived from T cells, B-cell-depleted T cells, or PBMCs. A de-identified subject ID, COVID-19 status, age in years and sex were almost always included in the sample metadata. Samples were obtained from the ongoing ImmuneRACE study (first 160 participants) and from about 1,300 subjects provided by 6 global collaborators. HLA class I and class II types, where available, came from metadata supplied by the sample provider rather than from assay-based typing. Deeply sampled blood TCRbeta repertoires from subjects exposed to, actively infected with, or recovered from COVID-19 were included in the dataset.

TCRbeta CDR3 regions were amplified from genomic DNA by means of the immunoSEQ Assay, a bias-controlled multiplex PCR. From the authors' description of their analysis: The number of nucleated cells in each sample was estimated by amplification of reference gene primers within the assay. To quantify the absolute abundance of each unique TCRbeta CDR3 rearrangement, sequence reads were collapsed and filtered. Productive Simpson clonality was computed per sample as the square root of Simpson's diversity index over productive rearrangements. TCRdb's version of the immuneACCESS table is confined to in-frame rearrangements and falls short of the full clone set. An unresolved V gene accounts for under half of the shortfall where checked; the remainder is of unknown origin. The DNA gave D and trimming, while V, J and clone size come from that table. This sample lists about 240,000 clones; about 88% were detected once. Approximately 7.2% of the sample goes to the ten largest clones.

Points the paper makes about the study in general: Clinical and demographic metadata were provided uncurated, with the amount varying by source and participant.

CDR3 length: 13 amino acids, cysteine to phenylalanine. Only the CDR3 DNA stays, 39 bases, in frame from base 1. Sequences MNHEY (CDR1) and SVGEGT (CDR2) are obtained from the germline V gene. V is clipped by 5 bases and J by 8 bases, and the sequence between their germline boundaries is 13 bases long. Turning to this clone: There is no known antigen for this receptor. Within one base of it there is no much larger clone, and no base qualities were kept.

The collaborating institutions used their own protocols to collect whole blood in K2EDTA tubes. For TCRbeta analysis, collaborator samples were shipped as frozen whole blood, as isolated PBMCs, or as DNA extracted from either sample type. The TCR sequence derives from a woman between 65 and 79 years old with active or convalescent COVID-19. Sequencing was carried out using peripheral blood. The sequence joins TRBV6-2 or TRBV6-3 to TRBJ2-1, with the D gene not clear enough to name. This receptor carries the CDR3 CASSRPGVYEQFF. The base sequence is TGTGCCAGCAGTCGCCCGGGTGTGTATGAGCAGTTCTTC.